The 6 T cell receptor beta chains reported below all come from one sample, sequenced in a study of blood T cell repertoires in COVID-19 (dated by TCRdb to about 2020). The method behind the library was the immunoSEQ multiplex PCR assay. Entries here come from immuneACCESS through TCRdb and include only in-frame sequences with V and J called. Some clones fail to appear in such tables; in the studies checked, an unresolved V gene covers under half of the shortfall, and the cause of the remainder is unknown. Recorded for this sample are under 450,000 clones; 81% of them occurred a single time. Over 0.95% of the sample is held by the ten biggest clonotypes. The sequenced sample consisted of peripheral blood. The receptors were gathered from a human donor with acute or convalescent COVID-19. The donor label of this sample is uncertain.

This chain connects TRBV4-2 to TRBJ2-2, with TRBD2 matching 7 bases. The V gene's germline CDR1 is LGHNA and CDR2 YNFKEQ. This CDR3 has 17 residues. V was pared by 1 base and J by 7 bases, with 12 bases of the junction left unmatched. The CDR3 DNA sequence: TGTGCCAGCAGCCAAGTCTTTTCCGCGGGAGACGGCGGGGAGCTGTTTTTT. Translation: CASSQVFSAGDGGELFF.

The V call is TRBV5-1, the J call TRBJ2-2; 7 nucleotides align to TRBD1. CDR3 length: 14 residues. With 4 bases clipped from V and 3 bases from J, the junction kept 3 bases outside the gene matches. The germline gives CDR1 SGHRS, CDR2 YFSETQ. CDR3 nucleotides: TGCGCCAGCAGCCGGGACAGAGACACCGGGGAGCTGTTTTTT. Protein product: CASSRDRDTGELFF.

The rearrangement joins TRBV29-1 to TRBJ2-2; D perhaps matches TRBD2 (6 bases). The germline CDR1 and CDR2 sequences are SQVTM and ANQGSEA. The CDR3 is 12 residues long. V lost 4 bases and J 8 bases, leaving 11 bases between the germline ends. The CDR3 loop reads CSVGSLAGELFF. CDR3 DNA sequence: TGCAGCGTTGGGTCTCTAGCGGGGGAGCTGTTTTTT.

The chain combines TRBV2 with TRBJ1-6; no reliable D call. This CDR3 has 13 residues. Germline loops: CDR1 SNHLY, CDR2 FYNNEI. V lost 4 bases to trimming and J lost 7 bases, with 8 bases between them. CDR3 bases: TGTGCCAGCAGTGGAAGTAGAAATTCACCCCTCCACTTT. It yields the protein CASSGSRNSPLHF.

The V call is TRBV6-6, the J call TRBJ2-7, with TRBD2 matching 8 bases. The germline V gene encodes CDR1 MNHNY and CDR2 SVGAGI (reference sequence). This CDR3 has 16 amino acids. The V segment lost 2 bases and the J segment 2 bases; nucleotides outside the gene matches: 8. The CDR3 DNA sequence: TGTGCCAGCAGTTACAAGAGCGGGGGACCAACCTACGAGCAGTACTTC. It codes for CASSYKSGGPTYEQYF.

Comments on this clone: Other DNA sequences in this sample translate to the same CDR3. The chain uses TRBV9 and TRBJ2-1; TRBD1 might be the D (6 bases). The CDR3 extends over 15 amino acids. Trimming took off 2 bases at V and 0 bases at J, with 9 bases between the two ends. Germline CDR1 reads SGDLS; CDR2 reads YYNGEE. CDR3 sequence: CASSVQGSSYNEQFF. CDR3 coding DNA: TGTGCCAGCAGCGTGCAGGGGAGCTCCTACAATGAGCAGTTCTTC. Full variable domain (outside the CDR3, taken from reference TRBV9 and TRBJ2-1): DSGVTQTPKHLITATGQRVTLRCSPRSGDLSVYWYQQSLDQGLQFLIQYYNGEERAKGNILERFSAQQFPDLHSELNLSSLELGDSALYFCASSVQGSSYNEQFFGPGTRLTVL.